A single sample is the source of the 16 T cell receptor beta chains below, sequenced in a study of human thymus T cells. The assay was immunoSEQ multiplex PCR, and TCRdb's table has in-frame clones only and misses some. The sample consists of tens of thousands of clones, 85% to 95% of them appearing once. Thymic material originated from resections removed in the course of corrective heart surgery. Sequences were obtained from thymus tissue. Source of these receptors: a girl under two years old with a congenital heart defect but otherwise immunologically healthy.

V is TRBV5-4 and J is TRBJ1-3; no definite D call. The V and J ends lost 3 bases and 0 bases respectively, with 19 bases between them. The CDR3 extends over 18 amino acids. Germline V gene lookup returns CDR1 SGHNT and CDR2 YYREEE (reference sequence). CDR3 nucleotides: TGTGCCAGCAGCTCCTTGTCAGGCCGGACCTGCTCTGGAAACACCATATATTTT. Translating gives CASSSLSGRTCSGNTIYF.

The J gene is TRBJ1-3, the V gene TRBV11-3, with 10 nucleotides matching TRBD1. This CDR3 region has 16 residues. Germline trimming cut 3 bases from V and 5 bases from J; bases unmatched to any gene: 7. CDR1 and CDR2 (germline): SGHNT, YENEEA. CDR3 in amino acids: CASSLGRGQGRNTIYF. In nucleotides, the CDR3 is TGTGCCAGCAGCTTGGGACGGGGACAGGGGCGAAACACCATATATTTT.

The V gene is TRBV4-1, the J gene TRBJ2-2, with D tentatively TRBD1 or TRBD2 (5 bases each). Germline lookup yields CDR1 MGHRA and CDR2 YSYEKL. The length of the CDR3 is 16 residues. V was clipped by 0 bases and J by 4 bases, with 12 bases between them. The chain's CDR3 is CASSQDERDRTGELFF. The CDR3 nucleotides read TGCGCCAGCAGCCAAGATGAGAGGGACCGCACCGGGGAGCTGTTTTTT.

The V and J genes are TRBV7-9 and TRBJ1-4, with D maybe TRBD1 (6 bases). The CDR3 extends over 16 amino acids. The V end lost 4 bases, the J end lost 13 bases, and 25 bases lay between the germline ends. The germline CDR1 and CDR2 sequences are SEHNR and FQNEAQ (reference sequence). The CDR3 bases are TGTGCCAGCAGCTCCCCGGAACAGGGATTTGGGGTTCTACTGTTTTTT. Translating it yields CASSSPEQGFGVLLFF. Together with reference TRBV7-9 and TRBJ1-4, the CDR3 gives the full variable domain: DTGVSQNPRHKITKRGQNVTFRCDPISEHNRLYWYRQTLGQGPEFLTYFQNEAQLEKSRLLSDRFSAERPKGSFSTLEIQRTEQGDSAMYLCASSSPEQGFGVLLFFGSGTQLSVL.

The V call is TRBV5-6, the J call TRBJ1-1; D might be TRBD1 (6 bases). Trimming left V 4 bases short and J 6 bases short, with 19 bases between. CDR1 is SGHDT and CDR2 is YYEEEE in the germline V gene. The CDR3 runs to 15 residues. The chain's CDR3 is CASSPSGGRAPEAFF. CDR3 DNA sequence: TGTGCCAGCAGCCCGTCGGGGGGGCGTGCCCCTGAAGCTTTCTTT. Full variable domain (rest looked up from reference TRBV5-6 and TRBJ1-1): DAGVTQSPTHLIKTRGQQVTLRCSPKSGHDTVSWYQQALGQGPQFIFQYYEEEERQRGNFPDRFSGHQFPNYSSELNVNALLLGDSALYLCASSPSGGRAPEAFFGQGTRLTVV.

This sequence joins TRBV9 and TRBJ2-1, with unresolved D. Trimming removed 3 bases at V and 8 bases at J, with 12 bases between. This CDR3 has 13 residues. Per germline, CDR1 SGDLS and CDR2 YYNGEE. The CDR3 is CASSAPLAHEQFF. CDR3 sequence (DNA): TGTGCCAGCAGCGCTCCTTTGGCCCATGAGCAGTTCTTC.

The rearrangement links TRBV7-9 to TRBJ1-2; D is possibly TRBD1 (5 bases). The CDR3 runs 15 residues. Germline V gene data show CDR1 as SEHNR and CDR2 as FQNEAQ (reference sequence). V shed 1 base and J shed 1 base, with 10 bases lying between them. CDR3 nucleotide sequence: TGTGCCAGCAGCTTAGGGGCAGGGCATAACTATGGCTACACCTTC. Translating gives CASSLGAGHNYGYTF.

This chain links TRBV5-1 with TRBJ2-7; D might be TRBD1 or TRBD2, each matching 7 bases. With 3 bases removed from V and 4 bases from J, the gap between germline ends came to 23 bases. This CDR3 has 17 residues. Germline assignment: CDR1 SGHRS and CDR2 YFSETQ. The CDR3 loop reads CASSYSTGRGSPYEQYF. The DNA for the CDR3 is TGCGCCAGCAGCTATTCGACAGGGAGGGGATCTCCGTACGAGCAGTACTTC.

This clone has only one observation. The chain uses TRBV5-1 and TRBJ2-4; TRBD1 agrees at 8 bases. Germline loops: CDR1 SGHRS, CDR2 YFSETQ. The CDR3 contains 14 residues. V was pared by 0 bases and J by 9 bases, with 5 bases of the junction left unmatched. CDR3 loop: CASSLGTGMGIQYF. In DNA form, the CDR3 reads TGCGCCAGCAGCTTGGGGACAGGGATGGGCATTCAGTACTTC.

The rearrangement links TRBV6-5 to TRBJ1-2, with TRBD1 as a possible D gene (5 bases). Germline V CDR1 and CDR2: MNHEY, SVGAGI. CDR3 length: 14 amino acids. V was shortened by 8 bases and J by 2 bases, with 15 bases between the two germline ends. The CDR3, as DNA: TGTGCCAGCTTGACCAGGGCGGACAACTATGGCTACACCTTC. It encodes CASLTRADNYGYTF.

The genes are TRBV18 and TRBJ1-2; maybe TRBD1 (5 bases). This CDR3 comprises 14 residues. Trimming took off 3 bases at V and 8 bases at J, with 16 bases between the two ends. CDR1 and CDR2 from the germline V gene are KGHSH and LQKENI. CDR3 amino acids: CASSPHPVSGGYTF. The CDR3 bases are TGTGCCAGCTCACCTCACCCCGTTTCAGGGGGCTACACCTTC.

The chain has TRBV5-6 and TRBJ1-6; 8 bases line up with TRBD1. J lost 9 bases, V lost 7 bases, and 15 bases had no gene match. Looked up from germline, CDR1 is SGHDT and CDR2 is YYEEEE. The CDR3 length is 16 residues. The CDR3 sequence is CASGLRVGRGPSPLHF. CDR3 DNA sequence: TGTGCCAGCGGCCTTAGAGTTGGCAGGGGGCCTTCACCCCTCCACTTT.

This clone has a single count. CDR3 sequence: CASSLFTGTGDTEAFF. In DNA, the CDR3 is TGTGCCAGCAGCTTGTTTACCGGGACAGGAGACACTGAAGCTTTCTTT. V is TRBV5-4 and J is TRBJ1-1, with 8 bases matching TRBD1. The length of the CDR3 is 16 residues. CDR1 and CDR2 from the germline V gene are SGHNT and YYREEE (reference sequence). V dropped 1 base and J dropped 3; count of bases not matched to a gene: 8.

As DNA, the CDR3 is TGTGCCAGCAGTTTAATACGGGACCTCAAGAGGAGTCAGCCCCAGCATTTT. Its protein is CASSLIRDLKRSQPQHF. The chain couples TRBV28 to TRBJ1-5, with D tentatively TRBD1 (5 bases). The CDR3 spans 17 residues. V was shortened by 2 bases and J by 6 bases, with 20 bases between the two germline ends. CDR1 and CDR2 from the germline V gene are MDHEN and SYDVKM.

V usage is TRBV18 and J usage is TRBJ2-5; D ambiguous. V lost 0 bases to trimming and J lost 1 base, with 9 bases between them. Germline loops: CDR1 KGHSH, CDR2 LQKENI. This CDR3 contains 15 residues. CDR3 sequence (DNA): TGTGCCAGCTCACCACCATCGCTCAGCCAAGAGACCCAGTACTTC. Translation: CASSPPSLSQETQYF.

This sequence joins TRBV27 and TRBJ1-4; the D gene is possibly TRBD1 (6 bases). Germline-derived CDR1 and CDR2 are MNHEY and SMNVEV (reference sequence). There are 15 residues in the CDR3. Deletions cut 3 bases from V and 1 base from J, with 9 bases between. The CDR3 DNA reads TGTGCCAGCAGTTTCCGGGACAAAACTAATGAAAAACTGTTTTTT. The encoded protein is CASSFRDKTNEKLFF. The whole variable domain, remainder taken from reference TRBV27 and TRBJ1-4, is EAQVTQNPRYLITVTGKKLTVTCSQNMNHEYMSWYRQDPGLGLRQIYYSMNVEVTDKGDVPEGYKVSRKEKRNFPLILESPSPNQTSLYFCASSFRDKTNEKLFFGSGTQLSVL.